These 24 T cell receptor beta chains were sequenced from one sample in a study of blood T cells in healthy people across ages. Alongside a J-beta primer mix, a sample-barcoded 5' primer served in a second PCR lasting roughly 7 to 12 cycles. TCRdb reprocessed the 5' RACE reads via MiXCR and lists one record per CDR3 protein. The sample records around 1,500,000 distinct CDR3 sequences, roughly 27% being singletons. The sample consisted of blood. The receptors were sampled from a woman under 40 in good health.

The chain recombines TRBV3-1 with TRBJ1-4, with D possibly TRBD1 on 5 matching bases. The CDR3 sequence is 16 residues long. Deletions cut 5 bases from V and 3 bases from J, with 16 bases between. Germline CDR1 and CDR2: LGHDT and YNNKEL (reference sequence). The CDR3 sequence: CASSSRPGRPNEKLFF. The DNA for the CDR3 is TGTGCCAGCAGCTCTCGCCCGGGACGGCCTAATGAAAAACTGTTTTTT.

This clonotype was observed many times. The CDR3 region is CASSVASSRVSYEQYF. The DNA of the CDR3 is TGTGCCAGCAGCGTAGCGTCGTCGCGTGTGTCCTACGAGCAGTACTTC. V usage is TRBV9 and J usage is TRBJ2-7; D unresolved. The length of the CDR3 is 16 residues. CDR1 is SGDLS, CDR2 YYNGEE, per germline. Deletions cut 0 bases from V and 1 base from J, with 14 bases between. Together with reference TRBV9 and TRBJ2-7, the CDR3 gives the full variable domain: DSGVTQTPKHLITATGQRVTLRCSPRSGDLSVYWYQQSLDQGLQFLIQYYNGEERAKGNILERFSAQQFPDLHSELNLSSLELGDSALYFCASSVASSRVSYEQYFGPGTRLTVT.

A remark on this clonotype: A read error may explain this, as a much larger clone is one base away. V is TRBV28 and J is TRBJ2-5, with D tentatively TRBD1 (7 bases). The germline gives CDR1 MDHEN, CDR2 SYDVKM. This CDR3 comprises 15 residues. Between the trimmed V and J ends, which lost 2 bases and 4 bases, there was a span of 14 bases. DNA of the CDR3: TGTGCCAGCAGTTTAATGAGGAGGGGGCCAGAGACCCAGTACTTC. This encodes CASSLMRRGPETQYF.

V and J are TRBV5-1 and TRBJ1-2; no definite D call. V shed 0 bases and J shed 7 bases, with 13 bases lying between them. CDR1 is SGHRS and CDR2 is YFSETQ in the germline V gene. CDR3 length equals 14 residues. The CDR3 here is CASSLAVGRTGYTF. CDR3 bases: TGCGCCAGCAGCTTGGCCGTAGGGAGGACTGGCTACACCTTC.

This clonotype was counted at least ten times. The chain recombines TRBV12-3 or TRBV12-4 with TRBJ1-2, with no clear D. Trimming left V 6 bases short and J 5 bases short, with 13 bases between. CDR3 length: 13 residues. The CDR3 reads CASSFTGRYGYTF. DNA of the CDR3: TGTGCCAGCAGCTTTACCGGGAGATATGGCTACACCTTC.

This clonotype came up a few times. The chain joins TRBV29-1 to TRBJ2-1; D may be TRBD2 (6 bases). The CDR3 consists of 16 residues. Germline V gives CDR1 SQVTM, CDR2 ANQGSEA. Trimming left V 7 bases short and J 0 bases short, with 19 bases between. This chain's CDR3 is CSAWVLAVSSYNEQFF. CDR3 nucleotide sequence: TGCAGCGCCTGGGTATTAGCGGTAAGCTCCTACAATGAGCAGTTCTTC.

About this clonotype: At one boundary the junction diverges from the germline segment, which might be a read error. CDR3 bases: TGCGCCGGCAGCATGGGACTAGCGGATGGCACAGATACGCAGTATTTT. Its protein product is CAGSMGLADGTDTQYF. The J gene is TRBJ2-3, the V gene TRBV5-1, with 11 positions matching TRBD2. Germline V CDR1 and CDR2: SGHRS, YFSETQ. This CDR3 region has 16 residues.

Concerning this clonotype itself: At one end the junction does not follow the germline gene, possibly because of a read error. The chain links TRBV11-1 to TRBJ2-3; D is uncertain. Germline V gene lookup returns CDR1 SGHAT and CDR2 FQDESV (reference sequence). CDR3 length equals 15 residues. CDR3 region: CASNLWVRETDTQYF. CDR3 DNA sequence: TGTGCCAGCAACTTATGGGTGAGAGAAACAGATACGCAGTATTTT.

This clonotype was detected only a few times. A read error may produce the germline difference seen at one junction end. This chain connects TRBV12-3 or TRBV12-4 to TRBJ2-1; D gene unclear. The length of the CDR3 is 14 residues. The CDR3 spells CVSRPETSYNEQFF. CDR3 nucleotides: TGTGTCAGCAGGCCGGAGACCTCCTACAATGAGCAGTTCTTC.

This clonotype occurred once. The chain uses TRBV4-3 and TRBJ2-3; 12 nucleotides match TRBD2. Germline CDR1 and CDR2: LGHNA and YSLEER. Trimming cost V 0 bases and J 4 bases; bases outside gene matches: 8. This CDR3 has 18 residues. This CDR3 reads CASSQDSWASGRADTQYF. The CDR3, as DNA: TGCGCCAGCAGCCAAGATTCCTGGGCTAGCGGGAGGGCAGATACGCAGTATTTT.

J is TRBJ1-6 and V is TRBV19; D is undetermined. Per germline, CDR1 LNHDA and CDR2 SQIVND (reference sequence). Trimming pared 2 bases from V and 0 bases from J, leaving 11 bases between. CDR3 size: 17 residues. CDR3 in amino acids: CASSIRVSSSYNSPLHF. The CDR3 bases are TGTGCCAGTAGTATAAGGGTATCGAGCTCCTATAATTCACCCCTCCACTTT.

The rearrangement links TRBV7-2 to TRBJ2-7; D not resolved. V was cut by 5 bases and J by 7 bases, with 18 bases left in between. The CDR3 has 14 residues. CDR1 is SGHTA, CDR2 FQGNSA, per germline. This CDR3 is CASSAHAAGVEQYF. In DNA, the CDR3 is TGTGCCAGCAGCGCCCACGCCGCCGGCGTTGAGCAGTACTTC.

The CDR3 bases are TGTGCCAGCAGCGTAGTTCCTAGCGGTCCGGGCGGGGAGCTGTTTTTT. Encoded protein: CASSVVPSGPGGELFF. The rearrangement uses TRBV9 and TRBJ2-2; 7 nucleotides align to TRBD2. CDR1 SGDLS and CDR2 YYNGEE come from the germline V gene. The CDR3 is 16 amino acids. With 0 bases clipped from V and 7 bases from J, the junction kept 9 bases outside the gene matches. The full variable domain, its missing parts supplied by reference TRBV9 and TRBJ2-2, is DSGVTQTPKHLITATGQRVTLRCSPRSGDLSVYWYQQSLDQGLQFLIQYYNGEERAKGNILERFSAQQFPDLHSELNLSSLELGDSALYFCASSVVPSGPGGELFFGEGSRLTVL.

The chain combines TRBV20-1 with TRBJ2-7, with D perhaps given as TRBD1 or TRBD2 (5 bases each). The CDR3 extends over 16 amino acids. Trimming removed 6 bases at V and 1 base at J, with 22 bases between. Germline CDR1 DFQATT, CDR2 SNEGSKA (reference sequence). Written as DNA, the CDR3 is TGCAGTGCCGCCGGGACCACCATAGGGGATTCCTACGAGCAGTACTTC. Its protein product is CSAAGTTIGDSYEQYF.

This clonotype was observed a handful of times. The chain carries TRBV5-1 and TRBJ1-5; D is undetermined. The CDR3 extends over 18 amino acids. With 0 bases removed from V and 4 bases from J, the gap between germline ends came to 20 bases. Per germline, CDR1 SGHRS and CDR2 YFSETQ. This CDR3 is CASSLVPPGTVLNQPQHF. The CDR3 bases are TGCGCCAGCAGCTTGGTACCCCCTGGCACAGTTCTGAATCAGCCCCAGCATTTT.

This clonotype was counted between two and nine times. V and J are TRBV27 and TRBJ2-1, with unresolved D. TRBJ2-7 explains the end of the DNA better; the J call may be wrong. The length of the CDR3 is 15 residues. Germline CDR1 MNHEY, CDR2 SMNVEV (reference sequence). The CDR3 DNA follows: TGTGCCAGCAGTCCCCCCACTGGAGCCTACAATGAGCAGTACTTC. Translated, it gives CASSPPTGAYNEQYF.

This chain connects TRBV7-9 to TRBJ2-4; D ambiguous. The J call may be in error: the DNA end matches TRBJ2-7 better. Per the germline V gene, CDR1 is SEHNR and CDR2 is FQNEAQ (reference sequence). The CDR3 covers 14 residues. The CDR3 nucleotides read TGTGCCAGCAGCTCCACCGAGGCAGTCCACGAGCAGTACTTC. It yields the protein CASSSTEAVHEQYF.

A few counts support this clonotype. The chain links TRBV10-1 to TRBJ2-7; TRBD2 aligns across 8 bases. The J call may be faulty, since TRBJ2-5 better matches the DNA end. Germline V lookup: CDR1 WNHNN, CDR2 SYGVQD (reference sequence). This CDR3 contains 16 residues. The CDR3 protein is CASSEMSGRAKETQYF. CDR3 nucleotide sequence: TGCGCCAGCAGTGAGATGAGCGGGAGAGCCAAAGAGACCCAGTACTTC.

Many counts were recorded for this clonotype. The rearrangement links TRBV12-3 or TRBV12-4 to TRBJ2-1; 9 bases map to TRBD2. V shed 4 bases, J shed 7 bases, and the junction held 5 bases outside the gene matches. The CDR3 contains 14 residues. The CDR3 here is CASSSLAGSNEQFF. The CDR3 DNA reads TGTGCCAGCAGTTCTCTAGCGGGAAGTAATGAGCAGTTCTTC.

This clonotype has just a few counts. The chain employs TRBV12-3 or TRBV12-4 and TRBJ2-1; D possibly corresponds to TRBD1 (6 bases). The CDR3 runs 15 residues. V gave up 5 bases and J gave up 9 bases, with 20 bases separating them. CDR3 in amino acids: CASSPPPWGPGEQFF. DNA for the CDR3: TGTGCCAGCAGTCCCCCGCCTTGGGGGCCGGGTGAGCAGTTCTTC.

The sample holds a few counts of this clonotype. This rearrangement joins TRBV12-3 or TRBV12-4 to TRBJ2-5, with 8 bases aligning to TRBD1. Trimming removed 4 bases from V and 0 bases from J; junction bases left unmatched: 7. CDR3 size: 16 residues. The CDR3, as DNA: TGTGCCAGCAGTTCCCAGGGGGCTGGGTACCAAGAGACCCAGTACTTC. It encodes CASSSQGAGYQETQYF.

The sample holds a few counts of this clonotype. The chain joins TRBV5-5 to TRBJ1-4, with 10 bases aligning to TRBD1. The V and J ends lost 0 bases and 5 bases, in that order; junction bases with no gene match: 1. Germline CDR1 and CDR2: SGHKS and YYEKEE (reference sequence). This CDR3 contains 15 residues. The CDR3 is CASSLEDRGNEKLFF. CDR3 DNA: TGTGCCAGCAGCTTGGAGGACAGGGGGAATGAAAAACTGTTTTTT. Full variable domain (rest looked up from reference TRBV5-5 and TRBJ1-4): DAGVTQSPTHLIKTRGQQVTLRCSPISGHKSVSWYQQVLGQGPQFIFQYYEKEERGRGNFPDRFSARQFPNYSSELNVNALLLGDSALYLCASSLEDRGNEKLFFGSGTQLSVL.

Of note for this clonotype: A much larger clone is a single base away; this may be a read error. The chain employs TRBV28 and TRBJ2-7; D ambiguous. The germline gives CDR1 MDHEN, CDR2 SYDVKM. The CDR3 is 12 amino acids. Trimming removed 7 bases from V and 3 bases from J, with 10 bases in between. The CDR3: CASKRKSYEQYF. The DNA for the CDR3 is TGTGCCAGCAAAAGGAAGAGCTACGAGCAGTACTTC.

This chain's CDR3 is CASSVAAGSSYNSPLHF. Written as DNA, the CDR3 is TGTGCCAGCAGCGTAGCTGCAGGAAGCTCCTATAATTCACCCCTCCACTTT. The chain couples TRBV9 to TRBJ1-6; no reliable D call. The germline V gene has CDR1 SGDLS and CDR2 YYNGEE. Trimming stripped 0 bases from V and 0 bases from J, with 10 bases between. The CDR3 is 17 amino acids. Full variable domain (missing parts from reference TRBV9 and TRBJ1-6): DSGVTQTPKHLITATGQRVTLRCSPRSGDLSVYWYQQSLDQGLQFLIQYYNGEERAKGNILERFSAQQFPDLHSELNLSSLELGDSALYFCASSVAAGSSYNSPLHFGNGTRLTVT.